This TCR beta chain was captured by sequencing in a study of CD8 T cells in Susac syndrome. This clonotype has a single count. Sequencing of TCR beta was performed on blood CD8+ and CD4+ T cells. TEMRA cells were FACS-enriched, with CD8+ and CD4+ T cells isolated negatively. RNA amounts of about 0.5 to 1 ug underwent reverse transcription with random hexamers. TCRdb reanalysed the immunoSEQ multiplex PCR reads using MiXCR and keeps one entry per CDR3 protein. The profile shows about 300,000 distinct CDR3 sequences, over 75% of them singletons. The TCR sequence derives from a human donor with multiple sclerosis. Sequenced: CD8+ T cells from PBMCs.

DNA of the CDR3: TGTGCCAGTAGACCGGGACAGCAAGAGACCCAGTACTTC. Its protein product is CASRPGQQETQYF. The chain has TRBV19 and TRBJ2-5; 7 bases align to TRBD1. CDR3 length equals 13 residues. Germline-derived CDR1 and CDR2 are LNHDA and SQIVND (reference sequence). V gave up 6 bases and J gave up 2 bases; unmatched junction bases: 3.